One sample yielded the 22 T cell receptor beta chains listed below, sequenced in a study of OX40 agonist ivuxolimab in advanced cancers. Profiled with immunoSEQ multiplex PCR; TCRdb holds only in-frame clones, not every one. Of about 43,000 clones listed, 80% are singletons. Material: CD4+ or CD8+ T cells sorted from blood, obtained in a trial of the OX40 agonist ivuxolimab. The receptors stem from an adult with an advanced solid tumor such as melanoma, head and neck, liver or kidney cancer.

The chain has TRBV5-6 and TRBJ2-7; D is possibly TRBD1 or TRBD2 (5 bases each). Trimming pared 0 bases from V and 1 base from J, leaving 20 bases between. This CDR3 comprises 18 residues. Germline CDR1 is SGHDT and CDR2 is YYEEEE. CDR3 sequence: CASSLEARGRSTSYEQYF. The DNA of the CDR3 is TGTGCCAGCAGCTTGGAAGCTCGGGGCAGGAGTACTTCCTACGAGCAGTACTTC.

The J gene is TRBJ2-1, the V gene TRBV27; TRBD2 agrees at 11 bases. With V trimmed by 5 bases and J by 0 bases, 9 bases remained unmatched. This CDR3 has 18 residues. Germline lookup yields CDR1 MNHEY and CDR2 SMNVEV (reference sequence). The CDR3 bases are TGTGCCAGCAGTCTCCGCAAACTAGCGGGAGCCTCCTACAATGAGCAGTTCTTC. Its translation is CASSLRKLAGASYNEQFF.

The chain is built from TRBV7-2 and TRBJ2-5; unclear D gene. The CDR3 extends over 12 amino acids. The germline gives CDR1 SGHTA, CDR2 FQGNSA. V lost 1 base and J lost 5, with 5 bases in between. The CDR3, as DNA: TGTGCCAGCAGCTTAGACAAGGAGACCCAGTACTTC. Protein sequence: CASSLDKETQYF.

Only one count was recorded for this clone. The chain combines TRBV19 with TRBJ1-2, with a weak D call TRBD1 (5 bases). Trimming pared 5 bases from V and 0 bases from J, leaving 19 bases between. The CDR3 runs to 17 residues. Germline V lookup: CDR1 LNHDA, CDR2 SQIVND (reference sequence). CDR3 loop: CASSATGLKGANYGYTF. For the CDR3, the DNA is TGTGCCAGTAGTGCCACAGGACTCAAAGGGGCTAACTATGGCTACACCTTC.

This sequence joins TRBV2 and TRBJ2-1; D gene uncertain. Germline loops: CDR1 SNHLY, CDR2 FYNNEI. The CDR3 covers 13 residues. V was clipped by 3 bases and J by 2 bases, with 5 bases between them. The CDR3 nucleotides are TGTGCCAGCAGTGAGCCCACCTACAATGAGCAGTTCTTC. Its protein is CASSEPTYNEQFF.

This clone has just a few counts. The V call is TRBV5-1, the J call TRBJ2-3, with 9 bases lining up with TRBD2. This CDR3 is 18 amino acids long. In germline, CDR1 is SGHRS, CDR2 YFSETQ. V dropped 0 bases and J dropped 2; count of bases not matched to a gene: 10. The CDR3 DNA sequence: TGCGCCAGCAGCTTGGCGGCGGCTAGCGGGACCCACACAGATACGCAGTATTTT. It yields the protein CASSLAAASGTHTDTQYF.

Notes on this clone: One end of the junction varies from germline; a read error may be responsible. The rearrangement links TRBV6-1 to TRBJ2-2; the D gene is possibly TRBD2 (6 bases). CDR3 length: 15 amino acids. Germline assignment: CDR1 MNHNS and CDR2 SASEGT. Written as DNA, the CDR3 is TGTGCCAGCAGGGAAGCGGGCGAAAGGGCCGGGGAGCTGTTTTTT. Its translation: CASREAGERAGELFF.

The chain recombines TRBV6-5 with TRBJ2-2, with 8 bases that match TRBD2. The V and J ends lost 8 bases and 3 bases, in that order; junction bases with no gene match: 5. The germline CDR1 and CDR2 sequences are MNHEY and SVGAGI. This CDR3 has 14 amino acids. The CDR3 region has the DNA TGTGCCAGCGGGCGGCGGGGGGACACCGGGGAGCTGTTTTTT. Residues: CASGRRGDTGELFF.

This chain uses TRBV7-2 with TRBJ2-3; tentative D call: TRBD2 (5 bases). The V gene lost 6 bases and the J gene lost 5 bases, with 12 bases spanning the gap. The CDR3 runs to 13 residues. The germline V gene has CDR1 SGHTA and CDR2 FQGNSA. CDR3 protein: CASSSTTGDTQYF. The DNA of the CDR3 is TGTGCCAGCAGTTCGACTACGGGAGATACGCAGTATTTT.

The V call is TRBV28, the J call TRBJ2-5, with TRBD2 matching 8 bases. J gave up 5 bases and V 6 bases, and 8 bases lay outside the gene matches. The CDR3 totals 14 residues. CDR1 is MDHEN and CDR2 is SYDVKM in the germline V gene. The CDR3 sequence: CASSTPGLVETQYF. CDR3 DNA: TGTGCCAGCAGCACACCGGGACTAGTGGAGACCCAGTACTTC.

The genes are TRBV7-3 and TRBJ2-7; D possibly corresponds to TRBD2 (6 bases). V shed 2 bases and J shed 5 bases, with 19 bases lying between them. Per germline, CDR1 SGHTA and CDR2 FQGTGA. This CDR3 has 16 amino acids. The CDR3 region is CASSLEMAGNPHEQYF. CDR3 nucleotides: TGTGCCAGCAGCTTAGAGATGGCGGGAAACCCCCACGAGCAGTACTTC.

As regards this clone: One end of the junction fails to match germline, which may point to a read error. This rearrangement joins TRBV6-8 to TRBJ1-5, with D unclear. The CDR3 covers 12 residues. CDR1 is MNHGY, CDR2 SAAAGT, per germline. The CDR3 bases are TGTGCCAGCAGTTACTCACGGGCCGTCGATCCTTTT. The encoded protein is CASSYSRAVDPF.

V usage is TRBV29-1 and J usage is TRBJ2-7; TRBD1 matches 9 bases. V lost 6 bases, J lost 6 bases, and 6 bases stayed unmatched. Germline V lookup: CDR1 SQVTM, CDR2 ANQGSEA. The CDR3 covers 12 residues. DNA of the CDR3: TGCAGCGTAGACAGGGGGGGCGGCGAGCAGTACTTC. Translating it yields CSVDRGGGEQYF.

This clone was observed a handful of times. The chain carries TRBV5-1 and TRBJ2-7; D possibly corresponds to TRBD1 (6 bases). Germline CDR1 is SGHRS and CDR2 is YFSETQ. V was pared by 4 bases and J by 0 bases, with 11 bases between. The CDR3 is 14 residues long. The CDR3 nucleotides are TGCGCCAGCAGCCTGGACAGCTCCTCCTACGAGCAGTACTTC. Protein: CASSLDSSSYEQYF.

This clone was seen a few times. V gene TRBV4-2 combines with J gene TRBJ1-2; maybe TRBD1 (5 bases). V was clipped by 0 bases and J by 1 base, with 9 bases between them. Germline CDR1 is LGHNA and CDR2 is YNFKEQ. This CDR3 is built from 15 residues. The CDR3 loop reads CASSQEAGRNYGYTF. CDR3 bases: TGTGCCAGCAGCCAAGAAGCAGGGCGTAACTATGGCTACACCTTC.

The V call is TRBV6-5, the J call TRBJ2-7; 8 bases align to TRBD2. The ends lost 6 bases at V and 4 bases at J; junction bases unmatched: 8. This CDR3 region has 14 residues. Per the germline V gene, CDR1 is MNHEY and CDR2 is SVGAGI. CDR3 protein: CASRAGTSSYEQYF. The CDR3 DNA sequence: TGTGCCAGCAGAGCCGGGACTAGTAGTTACGAGCAGTACTTC.

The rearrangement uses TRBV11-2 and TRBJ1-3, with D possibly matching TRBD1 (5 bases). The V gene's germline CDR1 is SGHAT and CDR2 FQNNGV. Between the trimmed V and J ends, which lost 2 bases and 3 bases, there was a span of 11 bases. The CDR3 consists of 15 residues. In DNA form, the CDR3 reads TGTGCCAGCAGCTTACAGGGACTATTTGGAAACACCATATATTTT. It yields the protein CASSLQGLFGNTIYF.

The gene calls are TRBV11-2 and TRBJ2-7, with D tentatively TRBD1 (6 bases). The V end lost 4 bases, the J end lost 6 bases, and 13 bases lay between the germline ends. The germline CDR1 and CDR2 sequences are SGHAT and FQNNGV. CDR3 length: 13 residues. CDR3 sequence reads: CASSSLQGREQYF. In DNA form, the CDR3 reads TGTGCCAGCAGCTCACTACAGGGCCGCGAGCAGTACTTC. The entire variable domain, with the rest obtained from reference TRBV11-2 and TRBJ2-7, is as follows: EAGVAQSPRYKIIEKRQSVAFWCNPISGHATLYWYQQILGQGPKLLIQFQNNGVVDDSQLPKDRFSAERLKGVDSTLKIQPAKLEDSAVYLCASSSLQGREQYFGPGTRLTVT.

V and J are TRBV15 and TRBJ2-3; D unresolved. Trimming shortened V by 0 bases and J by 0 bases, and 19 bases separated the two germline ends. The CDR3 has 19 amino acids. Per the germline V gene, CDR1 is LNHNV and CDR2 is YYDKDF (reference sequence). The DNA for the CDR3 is TGTGCCACCAGCAGAGATCCGTCGGGCCAGCCTCTTAGCACAGATACGCAGTATTTT. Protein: CATSRDPSGQPLSTDTQYF.

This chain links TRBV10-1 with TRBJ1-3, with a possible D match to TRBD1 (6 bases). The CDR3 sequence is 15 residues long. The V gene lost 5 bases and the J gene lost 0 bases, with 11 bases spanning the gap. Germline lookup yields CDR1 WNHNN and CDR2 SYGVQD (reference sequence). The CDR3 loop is CASSPGHGSGNTIYF. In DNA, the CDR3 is TGCGCCAGCAGTCCGGGACACGGCTCTGGAAACACCATATATTTT.

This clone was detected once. The CDR3 region has the DNA TGTGCCAGCAGCCCAGGGACTAGCGCGGAAGAGACCCAGTACTTC. Residues: CASSPGTSAEETQYF. This sequence joins TRBV7-3 and TRBJ2-5; 10 bases agree with TRBD2. This CDR3 contains 15 residues. In germline, CDR1 is SGHTA, CDR2 FQGTGA. V lost 5 bases to trimming and J lost 3 bases; unmatched junction nucleotides: 6.

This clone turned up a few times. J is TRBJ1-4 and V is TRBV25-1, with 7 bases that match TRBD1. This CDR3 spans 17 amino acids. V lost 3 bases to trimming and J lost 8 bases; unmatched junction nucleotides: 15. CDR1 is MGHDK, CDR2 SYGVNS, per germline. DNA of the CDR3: TGTGCCAGCAGTGAGAGCCCGGGACAGTTGATTCACGAAAAACTGTTTTTT. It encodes CASSESPGQLIHEKLFF.